The next 15 T cell receptor beta chains were all read from a single sample in a study of cytomegalovirus exposure and HLA in healthy donors. The PCR contained 60 Vbeta and 13 Jbeta primers. Measured with immunoSEQ multiplex PCR; TCRdb has only the in-frame clones, and not every one. The sample lists some 150,000 clones; 60% to 80% were seen once. Source material: PBMCs. All receptors come from a man in his sixties in good health and CMV-seronegative.

The chain is built from TRBV7-7 and TRBJ2-1; TRBD2 matches 7 bases. The junction had 6 bases not matched to a gene; V was cut back by 3 bases and J by 10 bases. Germline CDR1 SSHAT, CDR2 FNYEAQ (reference sequence). This CDR3 is 13 amino acids long. CDR3 residues: CASSFGREWEQFF. The CDR3 DNA follows: TGTGCCAGCAGCTTTGGGCGGGAGTGGGAGCAGTTCTTC. The full variable domain, with the rest looked up from reference TRBV7-7 and TRBJ2-1, is GAGVSQSPRYKVTKRGQDVTLRCDPISSHATLYWYQQALGQGPEFLTYFNYEAQPDKSGLPSDRFSAERPEGSISTLTIQRTEQRDSAMYRCASSFGREWEQFFGPGTRLTVL.

The chain recombines TRBV7-6 with TRBJ2-3; 9 nucleotides line up with TRBD2. The CDR3 has 16 amino acids. Looked up from germline, CDR1 is SGHVS and CDR2 is FNYEAQ. Trimming at V came to 1 base and at J to 6 bases, leaving 8 bases not matched to a gene. The DNA for the CDR3 is TGTGCCAGCAGCTTAGACTTAGCGGGGGCGAGGGATACGCAGTATTTT. Translation: CASSLDLAGARDTQYF.

The V and J genes are TRBV19 and TRBJ2-3; 10 nucleotides match TRBD2. Germline assignment: CDR1 LNHDA and CDR2 SQIVND (reference sequence). V lost 4 bases and J lost 2; bases outside the gene matches: 3. The CDR3 consists of 15 residues. The CDR3 spells CASSKRGGLTDTQYF. The DNA for the CDR3 is TGTGCCAGTAGTAAGCGGGGGGGTCTCACAGATACGCAGTATTTT.

V usage is TRBV5-1 and J usage is TRBJ2-1; maybe TRBD1 (6 bases). CDR3 size: 15 residues. V lost 1 base and J lost 8, with 16 bases in between. CDR1 and CDR2 from the germline V gene are SGHRS and YFSETQ. The DNA for the CDR3 is TGCGCCAGCAGCTTGCGGCAGGGGAGCTTCGATGAGCAGTTCTTC. It specifies CASSLRQGSFDEQFF.

CDR3 sequence: CASFGTTETEEKPYEQYF. The CDR3 DNA is TGTGCCAGCTTCGGGACAACCGAAACAGAAGAGAAGCCGTACGAGCAGTACTTC. V is TRBV27 and J is TRBJ2-7, with D possibly matching TRBD1 (6 bases). With 8 bases removed from V and 4 bases from J, the gap between germline ends came to 30 bases. The CDR3 totals 18 residues. Germline V lookup: CDR1 MNHEY, CDR2 SMNVEV (reference sequence).

This clone was recorded once. The rearrangement uses TRBV28 and TRBJ2-7, with unresolved D. The CDR3 is 16 amino acids. Germline V CDR1 and CDR2: MDHEN, SYDVKM. Trimming removed 2 bases from V and 6 bases from J, with 20 bases in between. CDR3 sequence (DNA): TGTGCCAGCAGTTTACTAGTCCCAACTGATGCGCGCGAGCAGTACTTC. Amino acid sequence: CASSLLVPTDAREQYF.

The rearrangement joins TRBV19 to TRBJ2-1, with 10 nucleotides matching TRBD1. J lost 5 bases, V lost 6 bases, and 10 bases had no gene match. CDR3 size: 16 residues. Germline CDR1 is LNHDA and CDR2 is SQIVND (reference sequence). CDR3 bases: TGTGCCAGTAGGATTCCGGGACAGGGGCCCCACAATGAGCAGTTCTTC. Amino acid sequence: CASRIPGQGPHNEQFF.

CDR3 sequence reads: CASSSGGQGAEGYTF. CDR3 in DNA: TGCGCCAGCAGCTCCGGGGGACAGGGGGCTGAGGGCTACACCTTC. V and J are TRBV5-1 and TRBJ1-2; 12 nucleotides agree with TRBD1. The CDR3 consists of 15 residues. The V gene's germline CDR1 is SGHRS and CDR2 YFSETQ. The V segment lost 3 bases and the J segment 8 bases; nucleotides outside the gene matches: 8. The variable domain in full, with the rest retrieved from reference TRBV5-1 and TRBJ1-2, is KAGVTQTPRYLIKTRGQQVTLSCSPISGHRSVSWYQQTPGQGLQFLFEYFSETQRNKGNFPGRFSGRQFSNSRSEMNVSTLELGDSALYLCASSSGGQGAEGYTFGSGTRLTVV.

This clone was detected once. At one boundary the junction diverges from the germline segment, which might be a read error. V usage is TRBV7-9 and J usage is TRBJ2-7; TRBD1 agrees at 7 bases. There are 19 residues in the CDR3. Germline CDR1 is SEHNR and CDR2 is FQNEAQ (reference sequence). The DNA of the CDR3 is TGTTCCAGCAGCTTATCCTTGATACCCCGGGACAGCTGGGCCTACGAGCAGTACTTC. Protein: CSSSLSLIPRDSWAYEQYF.

The chain uses TRBV7-2 and TRBJ1-2; 7 bases align to TRBD1. The CDR3 runs 16 residues. The ends lost 5 bases at V and 7 bases at J; junction bases unmatched: 16. The germline V gene encodes CDR1 SGHTA and CDR2 FQGNSA. The CDR3 sequence is CASSRDRDWGMSGYTF. The CDR3 nucleotides are TGTGCCAGCAGCCGTGACAGGGATTGGGGGATGAGTGGCTACACCTTC.

The V and J genes are TRBV7-2 and TRBJ1-5; D might be TRBD1 (6 bases). The V and J ends lost 5 bases and 5 bases respectively, with 10 bases between them. The CDR3 length is 13 residues. The V gene's germline CDR1 is SGHTA and CDR2 FQGNSA. CDR3 region: CASSENRDQPQHF. CDR3 nucleotide sequence: TGTGCCAGCAGCGAGAACAGGGATCAGCCCCAGCATTTT.

This clone appeared a single time. This chain uses TRBV10-3 with TRBJ2-1, with 7 bases fitting TRBD1. Germline CDR1 and CDR2: ENHRY and SYGVKD. The CDR3 sequence is 15 residues long. Trimming took 4 bases from V and 11 from J; bases not matched to a gene: 14. The CDR3: CAISVGTEYAMQQFF. CDR3 nucleotides: TGTGCCATCAGTGTGGGGACAGAATACGCAATGCAGCAGTTCTTC.

The chain employs TRBV5-1 and TRBJ2-5; 11 nucleotides align to TRBD2. Germline V lookup: CDR1 SGHRS, CDR2 YFSETQ. V dropped 1 base and J dropped 4; count of bases not matched to a gene: 6. This CDR3 is 16 amino acids long. CDR3 sequence reads: CASSLNSGGARETQYF. The CDR3, as DNA: TGCGCCAGCAGCTTGAATAGCGGGGGGGCCCGAGAGACCCAGTACTTC.

This chain's CDR3 is CASSQAGSLGYTF. CDR3 in DNA: TGCGCCAGCAGCCAAGCAGGGTCCCTTGGCTACACCTTC. This sequence joins TRBV4-3 and TRBJ1-2; possibly TRBD1 for D (5 bases). This CDR3 has 13 amino acids. Germline CDR1 LGHNA, CDR2 YSLEER. Trimming removed 1 base at V and 7 bases at J, with 10 bases between.

This clone was observed a handful of times. V and J are TRBV5-1 and TRBJ1-1; 8 bases are shared with TRBD1. Germline CDR1 and CDR2: SGHRS and YFSETQ. Losses at the gene ends were 5 bases for V and 1 base for J; bases not matched to a gene: 10. The CDR3 is 16 amino acids. The CDR3 DNA reads TGCGCCAGCAGTCTTGACAGGGGATACGGGAACACTGAAGCTTTCTTT. Translation: CASSLDRGYGNTEAFF. Filled out from reference TRBV5-1 and TRBJ1-1, the complete variable domain reads KAGVTQTPRYLIKTRGQQVTLSCSPISGHRSVSWYQQTPGQGLQFLFEYFSETQRNKGNFPGRFSGRQFSNSRSEMNVSTLELGDSALYLCASSLDRGYGNTEAFFGQGTRLTVV.